The present entry profiles one T cell receptor (beta chain) with its context. Its antigen remains unknown. The entry originates in a study of PD-1 blockade in mismatch repair-deficient tumors. Sequenced by immunoSEQ multiplex PCR; TCRdb stores in-frame clones only, minus some. The table records under 150,000 clones, 88% of them present only once. Every patient had mismatch repair deficiency by PCR or immunohistochemistry. TCR sequencing covered three patients who responded to pembrolizumab. General study points: Tumor-resident clones, often absent from pretreatment blood, expanded after pembrolizumab and then contracted.

The CDR3 spans 14 residues. Trimming left V 5 bases short and J 2 bases short, with 15 bases between. The germline V gene has CDR1 GTSNPN and CDR2 SVGIG (reference sequence). The starting material was peripheral blood, obtained 72 weeks after starting pembrolizumab. The TCR sequence derives from an adult with mismatch repair-deficient cancer. The V gene is TRBV30, the J gene TRBJ1-2; tentative D call: TRBD1 (6 bases). The CDR3 region is CAWGPTGANYGYTF. In nucleotides, the CDR3 is TGTGCCTGGGGACCGACAGGAGCGAACTATGGCTACACCTTC.